This T cell receptor (beta chain) was found in a study of T cells after yellow fever vaccination. Study results and limitations: Clonotypes found in both CD4 and CD8 compartments made up a small share. Reappearing after the booster were most of the clones from primary vaccination (approximately 96% CD4, 70% to 90% CD8). Abundant clonotypes from the bulk population could contaminate FACS-sorted repertoires.

This clonotype was seen many times. The antigen is undetermined. TCRdb recomputed calls from the 5' RACE reads with MiXCR, one row per CDR3 protein. The repertoire holds a few hundred thousand distinct CDR3 sequences, with around 3.5% as singletons. The sequence was collected from a man younger than 30 who received the YFV17D yellow fever vaccine. The sequencing used PBMCs, collected 15 days after the yellow fever booster vaccination.

The chain's CDR3 is CASSRSGVNTGELFF. CDR3 nucleotides: TGCGCCAGCAGCCGTAGCGGGGTGAACACCGGGGAGCTGTTTTTT. The genes are TRBV5-1 and TRBJ2-2; 8 bases map to TRBD2. The CDR3 sequence is 15 residues long. The germline gives CDR1 SGHRS, CDR2 YFSETQ. J was trimmed by 1 base and V by 4 bases; bases with no gene match: 3.